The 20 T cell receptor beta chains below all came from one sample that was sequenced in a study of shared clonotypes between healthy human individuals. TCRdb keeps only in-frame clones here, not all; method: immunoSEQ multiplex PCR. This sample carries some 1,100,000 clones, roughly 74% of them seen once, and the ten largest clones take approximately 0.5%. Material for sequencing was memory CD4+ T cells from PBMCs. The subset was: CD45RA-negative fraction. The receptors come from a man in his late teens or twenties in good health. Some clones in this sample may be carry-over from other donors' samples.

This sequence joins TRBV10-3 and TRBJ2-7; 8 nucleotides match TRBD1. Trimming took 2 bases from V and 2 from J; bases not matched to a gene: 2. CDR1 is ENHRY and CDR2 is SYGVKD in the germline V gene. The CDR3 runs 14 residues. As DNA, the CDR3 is TGTGCCATCAGTGAGGGGACAGGCCCCTACGAGCAGTACTTC. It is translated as CAISEGTGPYEQYF.

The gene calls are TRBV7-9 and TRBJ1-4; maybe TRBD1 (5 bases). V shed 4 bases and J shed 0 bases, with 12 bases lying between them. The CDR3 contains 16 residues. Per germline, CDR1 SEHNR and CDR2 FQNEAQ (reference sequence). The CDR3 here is CASSSPTAATNEKLFF. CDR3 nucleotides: TGTGCCAGCAGCTCCCCGACAGCTGCAACTAATGAAAAACTGTTTTTT.

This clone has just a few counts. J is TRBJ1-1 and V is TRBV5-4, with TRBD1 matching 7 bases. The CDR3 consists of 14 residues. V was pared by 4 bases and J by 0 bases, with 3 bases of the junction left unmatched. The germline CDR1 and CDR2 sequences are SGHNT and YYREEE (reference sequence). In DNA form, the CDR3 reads TGTGCCAGCAGCCCCCAGGGGGTGAACACTGAAGCTTTCTTT. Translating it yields CASSPQGVNTEAFF.

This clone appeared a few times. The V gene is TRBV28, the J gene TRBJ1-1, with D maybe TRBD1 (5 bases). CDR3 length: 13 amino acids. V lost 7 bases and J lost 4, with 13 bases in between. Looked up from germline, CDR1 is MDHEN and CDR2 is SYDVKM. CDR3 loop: CASTVKGITEAFF. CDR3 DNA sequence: TGTGCCAGCACCGTTAAGGGGATCACTGAAGCTTTCTTT.

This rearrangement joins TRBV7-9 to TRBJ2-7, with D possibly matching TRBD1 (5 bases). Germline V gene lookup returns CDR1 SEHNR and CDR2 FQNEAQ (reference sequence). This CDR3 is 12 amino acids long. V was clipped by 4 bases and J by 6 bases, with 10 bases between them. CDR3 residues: CASSSRVTEQYF. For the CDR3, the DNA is TGTGCCAGCAGCTCCAGGGTTACCGAGCAGTACTTC.

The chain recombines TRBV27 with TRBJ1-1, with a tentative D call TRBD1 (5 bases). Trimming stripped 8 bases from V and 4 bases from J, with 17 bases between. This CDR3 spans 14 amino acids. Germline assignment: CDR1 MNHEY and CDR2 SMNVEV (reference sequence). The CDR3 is CASRKAGESTEAFF. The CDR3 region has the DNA TGTGCCAGCCGGAAGGCGGGGGAGAGCACTGAAGCTTTCTTT.

CDR3 loop: CASSLRTGASYGYTF. The CDR3 DNA is TGTGCCAGCAGTTTGCGGACAGGGGCGAGCTATGGCTACACCTTC. This chain connects TRBV6-6 to TRBJ1-2, with 9 positions matching TRBD1. After removal of 4 bases from V and 4 bases from J, the junction contained 7 bases not matched to a gene. Per the germline V gene, CDR1 is MNHNY and CDR2 is SVGAGI (reference sequence). This CDR3 contains 15 residues.

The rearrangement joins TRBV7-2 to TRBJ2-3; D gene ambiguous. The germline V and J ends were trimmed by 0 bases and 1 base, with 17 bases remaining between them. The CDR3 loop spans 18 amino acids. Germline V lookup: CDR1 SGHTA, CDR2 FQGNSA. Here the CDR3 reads CASSLAPAGPLRTDTQYF. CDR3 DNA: TGTGCCAGCAGCTTAGCCCCGGCCGGACCTCTGCGCACAGATACGCAGTATTTT.

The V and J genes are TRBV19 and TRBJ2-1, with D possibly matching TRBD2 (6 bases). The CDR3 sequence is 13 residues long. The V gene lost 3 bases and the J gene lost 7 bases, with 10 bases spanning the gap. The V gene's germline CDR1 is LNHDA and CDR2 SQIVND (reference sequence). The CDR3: CASSIGLPNEQFF. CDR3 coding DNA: TGTGCCAGTAGTATCGGACTACCTAATGAGCAGTTCTTC.

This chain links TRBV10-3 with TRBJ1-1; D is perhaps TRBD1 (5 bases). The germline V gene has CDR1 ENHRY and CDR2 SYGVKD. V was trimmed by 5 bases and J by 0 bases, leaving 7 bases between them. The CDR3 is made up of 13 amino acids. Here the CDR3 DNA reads TGTGCCATCAGTTTGGGGGTGAACACTGAAGCTTTCTTT. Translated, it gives CAISLGVNTEAFF.

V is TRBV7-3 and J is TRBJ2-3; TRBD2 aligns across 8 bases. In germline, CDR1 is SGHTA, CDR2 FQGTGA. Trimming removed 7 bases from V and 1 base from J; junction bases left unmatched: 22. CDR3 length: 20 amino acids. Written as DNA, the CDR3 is TGTGCCAGCATCAAAGAGGGGAGCGGGAGCGCGGGATCAGGCACAGATACGCAGTATTTT. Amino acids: CASIKEGSGSAGSGTDTQYF.

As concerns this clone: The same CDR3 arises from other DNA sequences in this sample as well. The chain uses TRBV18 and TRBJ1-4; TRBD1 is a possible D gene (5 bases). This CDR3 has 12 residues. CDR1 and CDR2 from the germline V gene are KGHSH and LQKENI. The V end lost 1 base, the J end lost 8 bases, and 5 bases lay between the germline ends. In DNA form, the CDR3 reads TGTGCCAGCTCACCACAGGGGGAAAAACTGTTTTTT. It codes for CASSPQGEKLFF.

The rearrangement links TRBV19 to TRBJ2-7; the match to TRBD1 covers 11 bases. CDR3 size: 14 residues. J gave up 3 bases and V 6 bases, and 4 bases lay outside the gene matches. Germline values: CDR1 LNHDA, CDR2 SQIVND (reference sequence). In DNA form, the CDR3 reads TGTGCCAGTAGCATGGGGACAGGGGGCTACGAGCAGTACTTC. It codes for CASSMGTGGYEQYF.

CDR3 sequence (DNA): TGTGCCTGGGGGGCAGAGGAGACCCAGTACTTC. Its translation is CAWGAEETQYF. This chain joins TRBV30 and TRBJ2-5; tentatively, D is TRBD1 (5 bases). V lost 5 bases to trimming and J lost 5 bases, with 9 bases between them. The CDR3 sequence is 11 residues long. In germline, CDR1 is GTSNPN, CDR2 SVGIG (reference sequence).

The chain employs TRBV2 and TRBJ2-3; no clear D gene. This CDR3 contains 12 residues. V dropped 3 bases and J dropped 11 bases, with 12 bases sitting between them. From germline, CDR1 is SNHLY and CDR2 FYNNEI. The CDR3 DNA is TGTGCCAGCAGTGACACGGCCGGTGGGCAGTATTTT. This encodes CASSDTAGGQYF.

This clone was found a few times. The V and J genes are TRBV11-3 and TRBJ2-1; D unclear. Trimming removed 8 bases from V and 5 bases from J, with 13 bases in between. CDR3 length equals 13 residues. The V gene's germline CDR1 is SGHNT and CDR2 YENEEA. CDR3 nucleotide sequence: TGTGCCAGCGGAACGGGCCCTCACAATGAGCAGTTCTTC. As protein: CASGTGPHNEQFF.

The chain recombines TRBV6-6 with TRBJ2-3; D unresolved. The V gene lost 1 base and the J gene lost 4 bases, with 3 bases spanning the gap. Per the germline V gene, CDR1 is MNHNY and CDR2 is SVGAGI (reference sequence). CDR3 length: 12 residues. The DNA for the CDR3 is TGTGCCAGCAGTTACTGGGCAGATACGCAGTATTTT. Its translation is CASSYWADTQYF.

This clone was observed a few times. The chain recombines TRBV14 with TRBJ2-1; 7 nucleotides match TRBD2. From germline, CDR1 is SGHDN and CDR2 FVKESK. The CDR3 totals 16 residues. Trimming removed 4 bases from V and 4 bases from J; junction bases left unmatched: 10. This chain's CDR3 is CASSPPSSGAYNEQFF. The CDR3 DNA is TGTGCCAGCAGCCCTCCGAGCAGCGGGGCTTACAATGAGCAGTTCTTC.

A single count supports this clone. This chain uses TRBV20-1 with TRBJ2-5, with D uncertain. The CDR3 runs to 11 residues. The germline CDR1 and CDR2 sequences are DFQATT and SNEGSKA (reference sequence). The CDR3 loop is CAGITGETQYF. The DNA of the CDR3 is TGCGCTGGCATCACCGGAGAGACCCAGTACTTC.

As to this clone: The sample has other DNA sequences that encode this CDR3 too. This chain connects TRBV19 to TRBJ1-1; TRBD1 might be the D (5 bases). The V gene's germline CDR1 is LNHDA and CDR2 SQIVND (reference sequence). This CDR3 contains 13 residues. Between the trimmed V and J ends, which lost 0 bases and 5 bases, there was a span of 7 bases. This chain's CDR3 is CASSIDRGTEAFF. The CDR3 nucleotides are TGTGCCAGTAGTATAGATCGGGGGACTGAAGCTTTCTTT.